Listed here are 18 T cell receptor beta chains from one sample, sequenced in a study of CD8 T cells in Susac syndrome. RNA was extracted with the RNeasy kit, and a quantity of roughly 0.5 to 1 ug was reverse transcribed using random hexamers. TCRdb used MiXCR to reprocess the immunoSEQ multiplex PCR reads, holding one entry per CDR3 protein. The sample contains some 110,000 distinct CDR3 sequences, 90% to 95% of which appear only once. The material sequenced was CD4+ T cells from PBMCs. The source of these receptors is a human donor with multiple sclerosis.

V and J are TRBV30 and TRBJ2-1; TRBD2 might be the D (10 bases). Per the germline V gene, CDR1 is GTSNPN and CDR2 is SVGIG (reference sequence). Trimming left V 4 bases short and J 9 bases short, with 31 bases between. This CDR3 is 18 amino acids long. The CDR3 region is CAWNSDRGGLAAKGEQFF. As DNA, the CDR3 is TGTGCCTGGAACTCGGACAGGGGAGGACTAGCGGCCAAGGGTGAGCAGTTCTTC.

The CDR3 bases are TGCAGCGTGGGATCCGGGTACGAGCAGTACTTC. Its protein product is CSVGSGYEQYF. This sequence joins TRBV29-1 and TRBJ2-7; the D is unclear. The V gene's germline CDR1 is SQVTM and CDR2 ANQGSEA. The CDR3 contains 11 residues. V lost 6 bases and J lost 4, with 10 bases in between.

The rearrangement joins TRBV20-1 to TRBJ1-4; weak D call: TRBD1 (6 bases). The CDR3 consists of 12 residues. V was pared by 6 bases and J by 3 bases, with 8 bases between. Germline V gene sequence: CDR1 DFQATT, CDR2 SNEGSKA (reference sequence). CDR3 protein: CSAAGANEKLFF. CDR3 bases: TGCAGTGCCGCAGGGGCTAATGAAAAACTGTTTTTT.

The gene calls are TRBV3-1 and TRBJ1-6; D is undetermined. The CDR3 is made up of 13 amino acids. Germline CDR1 and CDR2: LGHDT and YNNKEL (reference sequence). V gave up 0 bases and J gave up 8 bases, with 5 bases separating them. The CDR3 region is CASSQDIYSPLHF. The CDR3 DNA is TGTGCCAGCAGCCAAGATATTTATTCACCCCTCCACTTT. Using reference TRBV3-1 and TRBJ1-6 for the parts outside the CDR3, the full variable domain is DTAVSQTPKYLVTQMGNDKSIKCEQNLGHDTMYWYKQDSKKFLKIMFSYNNKELIINETVPNRFSPKSPDKAHLNLHINSLELGDSAVYFCASSQDIYSPLHFGNGTRLTVT.

This clonotype was detected only once. V is TRBV14 and J is TRBJ2-7, with no clear D. The CDR3 runs to 14 residues. Germline CDR1 and CDR2: SGHDN and FVKESK. V dropped 0 bases and J dropped 1 base, with 7 bases sitting between them. CDR3 DNA sequence: TGTGCCAGCAGCCAAGATCCCCTGTCCTACGAGCAGTACTTC. Residues: CASSQDPLSYEQYF.

The V gene is TRBV12-3 or TRBV12-4, the J gene TRBJ2-1; D not certain. With 0 bases removed from V and 7 bases from J, the gap between germline ends came to 7 bases. This CDR3 comprises 13 residues. The CDR3: CASSLALPNEQFF. In DNA form, the CDR3 reads TGTGCCAGCAGTTTAGCGCTTCCGAATGAGCAGTTCTTC.

The rearrangement links TRBV6-5 to TRBJ2-2, with D perhaps assigned TRBD1 or TRBD2 (5 bases each). Germline V gene lookup returns CDR1 MNHEY and CDR2 SVGAGI. The CDR3 has 13 residues. With 6 bases removed from V and 9 bases from J, the gap between germline ends came to 14 bases. CDR3 sequence: CASSSGPSWELFF. The CDR3 region has the DNA TGTGCCAGCAGCTCGGGACCTTCCTGGGAGCTGTTTTTT.

V usage is TRBV6-2 or TRBV6-3 and J usage is TRBJ1-6; D possibly corresponds to TRBD1 (5 bases). Germline CDR1 reads MNHEY; CDR2 reads SVGEGT. The CDR3 contains 13 residues. Trimming stripped 7 bases from V and 7 bases from J, with 11 bases between. This CDR3 is CASNRDENSPLHF. DNA for the CDR3: TGTGCCAGCAACCGGGACGAAAATTCACCCCTCCACTTT.

This sequence joins TRBV20-1 and TRBJ1-1, with D possibly matching TRBD1 (6 bases). Trimming pared 0 bases from V and 3 bases from J, leaving 14 bases between. This CDR3 region has 15 residues. Germline CDR1 and CDR2: DFQATT and SNEGSKA (reference sequence). CDR3 in amino acids: CSAREEGVRDTEAFF. In DNA, the CDR3 is TGCAGTGCTAGAGAGGAGGGGGTACGGGACACTGAAGCTTTCTTT.

The CDR3 loop reads CASSLPSSPGTGELFF. DNA of the CDR3: TGTGCCAGCAGCTTACCAAGTAGTCCGGGCACCGGGGAGCTGTTTTTT. The chain is built from TRBV13 and TRBJ2-2; D is uncertain. Germline loops: CDR1 PRHDT, CDR2 FYEKMQ (reference sequence). The ends were cut back, 2 bases at V and 4 bases at J, with 14 bases in the middle. This CDR3 has 16 amino acids.

CDR3 nucleotides: TGCGCCAGCAGGGACAGAGTAGACACTGAAGCTTTCTTT. Translated, it gives CASRDRVDTEAFF. The chain uses TRBV10-2 and TRBJ1-1, with a weak D call TRBD1 (6 bases). This CDR3 is 13 amino acids long. The V end lost 6 bases, the J end lost 3 bases, and 11 bases lay between the germline ends. Looked up from germline, CDR1 is WSHSY and CDR2 is SAAADI.

The chain links TRBV2 to TRBJ1-1; D possibly corresponds to TRBD1 (6 bases). CDR3 length equals 13 residues. V shed 0 bases and J shed 8 bases, with 10 bases lying between them. In germline, CDR1 is SNHLY, CDR2 FYNNEI. For the CDR3, the DNA is TGTGCCAGCAGTGAAGCCAGGGGCGGGGAAGCTTTCTTT. Its translation: CASSEARGGEAFF.

The gene calls are TRBV3-1 and TRBJ1-6, with D hard to call. Germline V gene data show CDR1 as LGHDT and CDR2 as YNNKEL (reference sequence). This CDR3 contains 13 residues. The V and J ends lost 7 bases and 12 bases respectively, with 16 bases between them. The CDR3 DNA reads TGTGCCAGCACTGGCGGCTGGGTGGGACCCCTCCACTTT. Its protein is CASTGGWVGPLHF.

This sequence joins TRBV3-1 and TRBJ1-4; 7 bases line up with TRBD1. CDR1 and CDR2 from the germline V gene are LGHDT and YNNKEL (reference sequence). The CDR3 loop spans 14 amino acids. V was pared by 4 bases and J by 6 bases, with 5 bases of the junction left unmatched. Here the CDR3 DNA reads TGTGCCAGCAGCCTGACAGGGCAGGATGAAAAACTGTTTTTT. Protein: CASSLTGQDEKLFF.

The table lists this clonotype with a count of one. The genes are TRBV9 and TRBJ2-7, with 9 nucleotides matching TRBD2. The CDR3 length is 15 residues. Trimming cost V 1 base and J 2 bases; bases outside gene matches: 4. Germline assignment: CDR1 SGDLS and CDR2 YYNGEE. The CDR3 DNA reads as TGTGCCAGCAGCGTAACCGGGACTAGCCCCTACGAGCAGTACTTC. It codes for CASSVTGTSPYEQYF.

This clonotype was counted once. This chain joins TRBV10-3 and TRBJ2-7, with 7 bases matching TRBD1. This CDR3 is 14 amino acids long. Per the germline V gene, CDR1 is ENHRY and CDR2 is SYGVKD. V was pared by 7 bases and J by 0 bases, with 6 bases of the junction left unmatched. The CDR3 region has the DNA TGTGCCATCAACCCGGGACAGAGCTCCTACGAGCAGTACTTC. Its translation is CAINPGQSSYEQYF.

The chain uses TRBV3-1 and TRBJ2-4; D might be TRBD2 (5 bases). There are 13 residues in the CDR3. Trimming pared 4 bases from V and 8 bases from J, leaving 12 bases between. Germline V CDR1 and CDR2: LGHDT, YNNKEL (reference sequence). CDR3 sequence: CASSLWTEDIQYF. DNA for the CDR3: TGTGCCAGCAGCCTATGGACGGAGGACATTCAGTACTTC.

The CDR3 bases are TGCAGTGCTAGAGATGGAGAGCGCCAAGAGACCCAGTACTTC. This gives the protein CSARDGERQETQYF. The rearrangement uses TRBV20-1 and TRBJ2-5; D gene ambiguous. The CDR3 is 14 residues long. V lost 0 bases and J lost 1, with 9 bases in between. The germline CDR1 and CDR2 sequences are DFQATT and SNEGSKA (reference sequence).